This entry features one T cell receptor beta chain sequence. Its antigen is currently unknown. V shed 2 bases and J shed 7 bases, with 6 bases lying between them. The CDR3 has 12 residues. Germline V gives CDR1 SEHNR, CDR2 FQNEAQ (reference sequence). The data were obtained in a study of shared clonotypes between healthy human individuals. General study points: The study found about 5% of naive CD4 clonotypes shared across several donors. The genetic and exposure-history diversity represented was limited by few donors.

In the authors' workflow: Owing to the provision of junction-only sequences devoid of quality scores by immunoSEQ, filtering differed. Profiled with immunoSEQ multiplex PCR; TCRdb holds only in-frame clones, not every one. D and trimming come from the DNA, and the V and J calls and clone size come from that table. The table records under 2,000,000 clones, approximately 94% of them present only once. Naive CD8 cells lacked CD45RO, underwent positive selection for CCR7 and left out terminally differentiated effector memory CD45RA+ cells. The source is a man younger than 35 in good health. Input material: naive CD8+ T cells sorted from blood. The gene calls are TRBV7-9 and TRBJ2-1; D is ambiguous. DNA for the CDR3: TGTGCCAGCAGCTTAAGGACGAATGAGCAGTTCTTC. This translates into CASSLRTNEQFF.